The subject of this entry is one T cell receptor beta chain. This CDR3 is 14 amino acids long. From germline, CDR1 is SEHNR and CDR2 FQNEAQ (reference sequence). V lost 1 base and J 3 bases, leaving 9 bases between the germline ends. The sample is drawn from a study of blood T cell repertoires in COVID-19. Repertoires were generated with immunoSEQ multiplex PCR, while TCRdb's copy carries only in-frame clones and drops some. The sample includes about 400,000 clones, roughly 89% of them seen just once. What was sequenced was PBMCs or T cells enriched from blood (not recorded which). This clonotype was obtained from a woman aged 45-65 years who had recovered from COVID-19. The rearrangement uses TRBV7-9 and TRBJ2-5, with D possibly TRBD2 on 5 matching bases. The CDR3 DNA reads TGTGCCAGCAGCTTAGTTGATAGCGAAGAGACCCAGTACTTC. This codes for CASSLVDSEETQYF.